The 20 T cell receptor beta chains below were found in one sample sequenced in a study of CD8 T cells in ankylosing spondylitis. Using its own MiXCR run on the 5' RACE reads, TCRdb lists one record per CDR3 protein. The table lists 150,000 to 200,000 distinct CDR3 sequences, 9.5% to 15% of them singletons. Sequenced sample: blood, either unsorted or a sorted T cell fraction (not recorded which). All receptors come from a male donor with ankylosing spondylitis or in good health (not recorded which).

This clonotype was recorded many times. The chain links TRBV12-3 or TRBV12-4 to TRBJ2-7; maybe TRBD2 (5 bases). The CDR3 is 14 residues long. Deletions cut 3 bases from V and 0 bases from J, with 9 bases between. CDR3 region: CASSFRGYSYEQYF. The CDR3 bases are TGTGCCAGCAGTTTTCGGGGTTACTCCTACGAGCAGTACTTC.

This clonotype is medium-sized within its sample. The chain uses TRBV2 and TRBJ2-7; D is ambiguous. This CDR3 is built from 15 residues. Trimming removed 1 base from V and 6 bases from J, with 16 bases in between. CDR1 and CDR2 (germline): SNHLY, FYNNEI. In nucleotides, the CDR3 is TGTGCCAGCAGTGAAGGGGCCGTCGCCCCGGGCGAGCAGTACTTC. Its translation is CASSEGAVAPGEQYF.

This clonotype was seen at least ten times. This chain links TRBV5-1 with TRBJ2-3; no definite D call. V gave up 4 bases and J gave up 2 bases, with 11 bases separating them. Germline loops: CDR1 SGHRS, CDR2 YFSETQ. The length of the CDR3 is 14 residues. The DNA for the CDR3 is TGCGCCAGCAGCACAGCTACCATCACAGATACGCAGTATTTT. This translates into CASSTATITDTQYF.

This chain uses TRBV12-3 or TRBV12-4 with TRBJ1-5; 7 positions match TRBD1. V was clipped by 1 base and J by 7 bases; unmatched bases: 4. The CDR3 is 14 residues long. This CDR3 reads CASSLEQGTQPQHF. The CDR3 DNA is TGTGCCAGCAGTTTAGAACAGGGGACGCAGCCCCAGCATTTT.

This clonotype was observed a handful of times. The rearrangement links TRBV12-3 or TRBV12-4 to TRBJ2-7; TRBD2 aligns across 14 bases. The J segment lost 3 bases and the V segment lost 6 bases, leaving 4 bases of the junction unmatched. This CDR3 contains 15 residues. The chain's CDR3 is CASSRGLAGVYEQYF. CDR3 nucleotides: TGTGCCAGCAGCCGGGGACTAGCGGGGGTCTACGAGCAGTACTTC.

This sequence joins TRBV27 and TRBJ2-5; D gene ambiguous. V gave up 3 bases and J gave up 5 bases, with 10 bases separating them. In germline, CDR1 is MNHEY, CDR2 SMNVEV (reference sequence). This CDR3 spans 13 amino acids. The chain's CDR3 is CASSLSVYETQYF. In nucleotides, the CDR3 is TGTGCCAGCAGTTTGAGTGTTTATGAGACCCAGTACTTC.

The chain has TRBV27 and TRBJ2-1, with TRBD2 identical over 11 bases. The trim removed 5 bases at V and 6 bases at J, leaving 6 bases unmatched. The CDR3 sequence is 15 residues long. Germline-derived CDR1 and CDR2 are MNHEY and SMNVEV (reference sequence). For the CDR3, the DNA is TGTGCCAGCAGTGCCGGGACTAGCGGTTCCAATGAGCAGTTCTTC. Its protein is CASSAGTSGSNEQFF.

This clonotype was seen more than once but under ten times. The rearrangement links TRBV7-9 to TRBJ1-1, with D uncertain. Trimming removed 2 bases at V and 3 bases at J, with 10 bases between. Germline V gene sequence: CDR1 SEHNR, CDR2 FQNEAQ (reference sequence). The CDR3 is 14 amino acids. This CDR3 is CASSLNTLDTEAFF. The DNA of the CDR3 is TGTGCCAGCAGCTTAAACACCTTGGACACTGAAGCTTTCTTT.

This clonotype has only a few counts. This chain joins TRBV15 and TRBJ2-3; 10 nucleotides match TRBD2. From germline, CDR1 is LNHNV and CDR2 YYDKDF (reference sequence). Trimming took 2 bases from V and 3 from J; bases not matched to a gene: 8. CDR3 length: 17 amino acids. CDR3 nucleotide sequence: TGTGCCACCAGCAGACACGTTGGACTAGCGGTAACAGATACGCAGTATTTT. It encodes CATSRHVGLAVTDTQYF.

The gene calls are TRBV29-1 and TRBJ2-5, with a possible D match to TRBD1 (5 bases). Germline-derived CDR1 and CDR2 are SQVTM and ANQGSEA. The CDR3 is 13 amino acids. V lost 4 bases, J lost 6 bases, and 15 bases lay in between. The DNA for the CDR3 is TGCAGCGTTGGCAGGGTTAACGAGCAGACCCAGTACTTC. Amino acids: CSVGRVNEQTQYF.

This clonotype has only a few counts. This chain links TRBV7-8 with TRBJ1-2; D ambiguous. The V gene's germline CDR1 is SGHVS and CDR2 FQNEAQ. This CDR3 spans 16 amino acids. The V end lost 1 base, the J end lost 5 bases, and 17 bases lay between the germline ends. This CDR3 reads CASSLGAPSWEYGYTF. The CDR3 DNA reads as TGTGCCAGCAGCTTAGGGGCACCCTCCTGGGAGTATGGCTACACCTTC.

In this sample, this clonotype turned up a few times. V is TRBV9 and J is TRBJ1-5; 11 bases line up with TRBD1. With 5 bases clipped from V and 6 bases from J, the junction kept 4 bases outside the gene matches. Germline V lookup: CDR1 SGDLS, CDR2 YYNGEE. The CDR3 sequence is 14 residues long. The CDR3 sequence: CASSSGQGAQPQHF. CDR3 nucleotides: TGTGCCAGCAGTTCCGGACAGGGGGCTCAGCCCCAGCATTTT. Using reference TRBV9 and TRBJ1-5 for the parts outside the CDR3, the full variable domain is DSGVTQTPKHLITATGQRVTLRCSPRSGDLSVYWYQQSLDQGLQFLIQYYNGEERAKGNILERFSAQQFPDLHSELNLSSLELGDSALYFCASSSGQGAQPQHFGDGTRLSIL.

The chain combines TRBV9 with TRBJ2-2, with D hard to call. CDR1 is SGDLS, CDR2 YYNGEE, per germline. V was cut by 3 bases and J by 11 bases, with 14 bases left in between. This CDR3 spans 13 amino acids. This CDR3 reads CASSGNTAIELFF. The CDR3 nucleotides read TGTGCCAGCAGCGGCAACACTGCGATCGAGCTGTTTTTT.

The gene calls are TRBV5-4 and TRBJ2-1, with D perhaps given as TRBD1 or TRBD2 (5 bases each). The CDR3 consists of 13 residues. Germline CDR1 SGHNT, CDR2 YYREEE (reference sequence). Trimming shortened V by 4 bases and J by 5 bases, and 10 bases separated the two germline ends. The CDR3 sequence is CASSLGTNNEQFF. The CDR3 DNA follows: TGTGCCAGCAGCCTAGGGACCAACAATGAGCAGTTCTTC.

V is TRBV27 and J is TRBJ2-1; 11 nucleotides agree with TRBD2. The CDR3 consists of 13 residues. Per the germline V gene, CDR1 is MNHEY and CDR2 is SMNVEV (reference sequence). The V segment lost 6 bases and the J segment 9 bases; nucleotides outside the gene matches: 4. CDR3 DNA sequence: TGTGCCAGCAGCGGACTAGCGGGTGGTGAGCAGTTCTTC. Its protein is CASSGLAGGEQFF.

The chain carries TRBV6-1 and TRBJ2-3; D is possibly TRBD1 (5 bases). The CDR3 is 16 amino acids. V shed 7 bases and J shed 0 bases, with 17 bases lying between them. Germline lookup yields CDR1 MNHNS and CDR2 SASEGT. CDR3 DNA: TGTGCCAGCACCCTAAGAAGGGGCGCTAGCACAGATACGCAGTATTTT. It is translated as CASTLRRGASTDTQYF.

This chain uses TRBV15 with TRBJ2-1; 9 nucleotides agree with TRBD1. This CDR3 has 16 residues. J was trimmed by 5 bases and V by 4 bases; bases with no gene match: 9. Germline lookup yields CDR1 LNHNV and CDR2 YYDKDF (reference sequence). CDR3 coding DNA: TGTGCCACCAGCATACAAGGGGGGGACAGGGACAATGAGCAGTTCTTC. This codes for CATSIQGGDRDNEQFF.

This clonotype was seen a few times. This chain joins TRBV4-1 and TRBJ2-3; 7 bases are shared with TRBD1. CDR1 MGHRA and CDR2 YSYEKL come from the germline V gene. V lost 1 base, J lost 3 bases, and 7 bases stayed unmatched. The CDR3 runs to 16 residues. CDR3 sequence (DNA): TGCGCCAGCAGCCAAGTGACAGGGATCGAGACAGATACGCAGTATTTT. Protein sequence: CASSQVTGIETDTQYF.

In the case of this clonotype: A much more abundant neighbour one base away suggests this may be a read error. The chain uses TRBV11-2 and TRBJ1-4; no clear D gene. Trimming left V 7 bases short and J 6 bases short, with 15 bases between. Germline V gene data show CDR1 as SGHAT and CDR2 as FQNNGV. This CDR3 is 14 amino acids long. As DNA, the CDR3 is TGTGCCAGCAAACCCCGGACCAACTATGAAAAACTGTTTTTT. Protein sequence: CASKPRTNYEKLFF.

This clonotype was found a few times. The V and J genes are TRBV6-6 and TRBJ1-1, with D possibly TRBD1 on 5 matching bases. In germline, CDR1 is MNHNY, CDR2 SVGAGI (reference sequence). Trimming pared 6 bases from V and 5 bases from J, leaving 10 bases between. CDR3 size: 12 residues. The CDR3 DNA follows: TGTGCCAGCAGCTGGGACGTAACTGAAGCTTTCTTT. It yields the protein CASSWDVTEAFF.